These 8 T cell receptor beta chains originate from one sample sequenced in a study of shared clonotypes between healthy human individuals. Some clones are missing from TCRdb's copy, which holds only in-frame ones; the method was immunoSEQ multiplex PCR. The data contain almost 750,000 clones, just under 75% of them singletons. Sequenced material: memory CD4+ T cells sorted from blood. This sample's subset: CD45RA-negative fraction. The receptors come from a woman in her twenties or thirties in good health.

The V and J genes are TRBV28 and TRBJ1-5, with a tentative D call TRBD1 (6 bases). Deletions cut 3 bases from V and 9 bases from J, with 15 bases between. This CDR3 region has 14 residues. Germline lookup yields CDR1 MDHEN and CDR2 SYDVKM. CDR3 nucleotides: TGTGCCAGCAGTTTCAACGGACAGTTCTGGCCCCAGCATTTT. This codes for CASSFNGQFWPQHF. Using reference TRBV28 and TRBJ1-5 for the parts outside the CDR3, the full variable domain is DVKVTQSSRYLVKRTGEKVFLECVQDMDHENMFWYRQDPGLGLRLIYFSYDVKMKEKGDIPEGYSVSREKKERFSLILESASTNQTSMYLCASSFNGQFWPQHFGDGTRLSIL.

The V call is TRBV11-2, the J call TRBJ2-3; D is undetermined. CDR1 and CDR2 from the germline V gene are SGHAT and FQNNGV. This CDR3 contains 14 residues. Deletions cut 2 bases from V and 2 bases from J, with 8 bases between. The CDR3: CASSLSRATDTQYF. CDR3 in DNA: TGTGCCAGCAGCTTAAGTAGGGCCACAGATACGCAGTATTTT. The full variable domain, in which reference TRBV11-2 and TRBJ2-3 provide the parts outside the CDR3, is EAGVAQSPRYKIIEKRQSVAFWCNPISGHATLYWYQQILGQGPKLLIQFQNNGVVDDSQLPKDRFSAERLKGVDSTLKIQPAKLEDSAVYLCASSLSRATDTQYFGPGTRLTVL.

In DNA, the CDR3 is TGTGCCAGCAACGTGGACGGTTATCAGCCCCAGCATTTT. Protein product: CASNVDGYQPQHF. The chain recombines TRBV28 with TRBJ1-5; no definite D call. This CDR3 has 13 amino acids. The V gene's germline CDR1 is MDHEN and CDR2 SYDVKM. V lost 7 bases, J lost 5 bases, and 12 bases lay in between.

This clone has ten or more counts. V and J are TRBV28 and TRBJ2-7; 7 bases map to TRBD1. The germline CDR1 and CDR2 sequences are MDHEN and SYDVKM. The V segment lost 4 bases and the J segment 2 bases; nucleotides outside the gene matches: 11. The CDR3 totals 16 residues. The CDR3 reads CASSSLQRTGAYEQYF. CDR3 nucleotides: TGTGCCAGCAGTTCACTACAGCGGACAGGTGCCTACGAGCAGTACTTC.

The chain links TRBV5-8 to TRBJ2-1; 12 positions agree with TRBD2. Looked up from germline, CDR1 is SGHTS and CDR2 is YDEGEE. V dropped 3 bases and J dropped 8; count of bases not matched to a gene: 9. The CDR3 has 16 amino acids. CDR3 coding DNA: TGTGCCAGCAGCTCTATAACTACTAGCGGGAGGCATGAGCAGTTCTTC. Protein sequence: CASSSITTSGRHEQFF.

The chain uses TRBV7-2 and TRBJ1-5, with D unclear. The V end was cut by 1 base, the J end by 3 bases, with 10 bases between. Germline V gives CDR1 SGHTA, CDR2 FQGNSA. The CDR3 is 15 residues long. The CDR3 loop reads CASSLVIQSNQPQHF. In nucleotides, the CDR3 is TGTGCCAGCAGCTTAGTCATCCAGTCCAATCAGCCCCAGCATTTT.

The chain's CDR3 is CASSLRTAGGRGEQFF. The CDR3 DNA reads TGTGCCAGCAGCTTACGAACAGCGGGAGGCAGGGGTGAGCAGTTCTTC. J is TRBJ2-1 and V is TRBV7-6, with 9 bases fitting TRBD2. The CDR3 is 16 amino acids. Germline assignment: CDR1 SGHVS and CDR2 FNYEAQ. V was pared by 2 bases and J by 9 bases, with 11 bases of the junction left unmatched.

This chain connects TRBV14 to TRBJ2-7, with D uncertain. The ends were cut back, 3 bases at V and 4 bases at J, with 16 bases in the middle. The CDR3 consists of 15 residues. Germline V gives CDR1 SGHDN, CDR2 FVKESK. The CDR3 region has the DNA TGTGCCAGCAGCCACAACCCAGCATCCCAGTACGAGCAGTACTTC. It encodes CASSHNPASQYEQYF.